A single sample gave rise to the 19 T cell receptor beta chains below, sequenced in a study of blood T cell repertoires in COVID-19. Assay used: immunoSEQ multiplex PCR; TCRdb lists only in-frame clones, some missing. In the table there are 300,000 to 400,000 clones, roughly 90% of which are singletons. What was sequenced was peripheral blood. These receptor sequences come from a woman between 65 and 79 years old with COVID-19, enrolled during active disease.

CDR3 DNA sequence: TGTGCCAGCAGCGTATACTCGAGCGGGGCAAGCACAGATACGCAGTATTTT. It translates to CASSVYSSGASTDTQYF. The genes are TRBV9 and TRBJ2-3, with 7 nucleotides matching TRBD2. The CDR3 sequence is 17 residues long. The junction had 8 bases not matched to a gene; V was cut back by 1 base and J by 0 bases. CDR1 is SGDLS, CDR2 YYNGEE, per germline.

CDR3 sequence reads: CASSLASDSYGYTF. The CDR3 DNA reads as TGCGCCAGCAGCTTGGCCTCGGACAGCTATGGCTACACCTTC. The chain carries TRBV5-1 and TRBJ1-2; TRBD1 is a possible D gene (6 bases). Germline CDR1 is SGHRS and CDR2 is YFSETQ. This CDR3 region has 14 residues. V was trimmed by 0 bases and J by 4 bases, leaving 10 bases between them.

V gene TRBV9 combines with J gene TRBJ1-1, with TRBD1 matching 8 bases. The CDR3 loop spans 15 amino acids. The ends lost 3 bases at V and 2 bases at J; junction bases unmatched: 6. Per the germline V gene, CDR1 is SGDLS and CDR2 is YYNGEE. CDR3 loop: CASSAPTGDNTEAFF. The DNA for the CDR3 is TGTGCCAGCAGCGCCCCGACAGGGGACAACACTGAAGCTTTCTTT. Together with reference TRBV9 and TRBJ1-1, the CDR3 gives the full variable domain: DSGVTQTPKHLITATGQRVTLRCSPRSGDLSVYWYQQSLDQGLQFLIQYYNGEERAKGNILERFSAQQFPDLHSELNLSSLELGDSALYFCASSAPTGDNTEAFFGQGTRLTVV.

The chain recombines TRBV19 with TRBJ2-2; a weak D match, TRBD2 (6 bases). The germline gives CDR1 LNHDA, CDR2 SQIVND (reference sequence). The CDR3 is 15 amino acids. Trimming pared 1 base from V and 3 bases from J, leaving 9 bases between. Here the CDR3 DNA reads TGTGCCAGTAGTATAGCTCGGGGGTACACCGGGGAGCTGTTTTTT. Translating it yields CASSIARGYTGELFF.

The V gene is TRBV10-3, the J gene TRBJ1-5, with 10 bases fitting TRBD1. Germline V gene lookup returns CDR1 ENHRY and CDR2 SYGVKD. The CDR3 runs to 21 residues. Trimming took 3 bases from V and 0 from J; bases not matched to a gene: 17. For the CDR3, the DNA is TGTGCCATCAGTGATCACCTAGTCCGGGACAGGGGAGATTATAGCAATCAGCCCCAGCATTTT. This gives the protein CAISDHLVRDRGDYSNQPQHF.

This chain connects TRBV19 to TRBJ1-3; no reliable D call. The germline gives CDR1 LNHDA, CDR2 SQIVND (reference sequence). The length of the CDR3 is 15 residues. V was pared by 5 bases and J by 0 bases, with 11 bases between. The CDR3 reads CASSPLTGSGNTIYF. The CDR3 bases are TGTGCCAGTAGTCCCCTAACTGGCTCTGGAAACACCATATATTTT.

The chain employs TRBV27 and TRBJ1-2; no definite D call. Germline V gives CDR1 MNHEY, CDR2 SMNVEV (reference sequence). V was trimmed by 4 bases and J by 8 bases, leaving 20 bases between them. The CDR3 extends over 15 amino acids. CDR3 sequence (DNA): TGTGCCAGCAGTTCGACTACGCCAACAGTATACGGCTACACCTTC. This translates into CASSSTTPTVYGYTF.

The chain employs TRBV7-9 and TRBJ1-1; D is unresolved. The CDR3 covers 14 residues. The V and J ends lost 1 base and 1 base respectively, with 7 bases between them. Germline V gene sequence: CDR1 SEHNR, CDR2 FQNEAQ (reference sequence). The CDR3 bases are TGTGCCAGCAGCTTAGGGGCAGAGAACACTGAAGCTTTCTTT. It translates to CASSLGAENTEAFF.

The DNA for the CDR3 is TGTGCCTGGAGGGACAGAGGGGAATCTAACACTGAAGCTTTCTTT. Translation gives CAWRDRGESNTEAFF. This sequence joins TRBV30 and TRBJ1-1, with D maybe TRBD1 (6 bases). V was shortened by 3 bases and J by 2 bases, with 16 bases between the two germline ends. The germline V gene encodes CDR1 GTSNPN and CDR2 SVGIG (reference sequence). The CDR3 extends over 15 amino acids.

V gene TRBV5-1 combines with J gene TRBJ2-6; D not certain. V was trimmed by 1 base and J by 0 bases, leaving 5 bases between them. Per germline, CDR1 SGHRS and CDR2 YFSETQ. The CDR3 extends over 15 amino acids. This CDR3 is CASSLYSSGANVLTF. The CDR3 DNA sequence: TGCGCCAGCAGCTTGTATTCCTCTGGGGCCAACGTCCTGACTTTC.

The chain is built from TRBV30 and TRBJ1-3; no clear D. Germline assignment: CDR1 GTSNPN and CDR2 SVGIG (reference sequence). The CDR3 length is 15 residues. V gave up 0 bases and J gave up 1 base, with 10 bases separating them. CDR3 residues: CAWSVPGRSGNTIYF. Here the CDR3 DNA reads TGTGCCTGGAGTGTACCGGGGAGGTCTGGAAACACCATATATTTT.

This clone has more than one count but fewer than ten. This chain uses TRBV27 with TRBJ1-4; 7 bases are a match to TRBD1. The junction had 12 bases not matched to a gene; V was cut back by 3 bases and J by 8 bases. The CDR3 length is 16 residues. Germline V gene data show CDR1 as MNHEY and CDR2 as SMNVEV (reference sequence). CDR3 nucleotides: TGTGCCAGCAGTTTCCGACAGGGAGGTCATAGAGAAAAACTGTTTTTT. It specifies CASSFRQGGHREKLFF.

The rearrangement links TRBV7-6 to TRBJ2-1; no reliable D call. Trimming pared 2 bases from V and 7 bases from J, leaving 3 bases between. The CDR3 spans 11 residues. Germline CDR1 reads SGHVS; CDR2 reads FNYEAQ. The CDR3 spells CASSLRNEQFF. CDR3 in DNA: TGTGCCAGCAGCTTACGTAATGAGCAGTTCTTC.

V gene TRBV2 combines with J gene TRBJ1-6; D is unresolved. Germline V CDR1 and CDR2: SNHLY, FYNNEI. V was cut by 2 bases and J by 10 bases, with 12 bases left in between. CDR3 length: 14 amino acids. CDR3 nucleotide sequence: TGTGCCAGCAGTGAACTGCGGGGAGGGTCACCCCTCCACTTT. Protein: CASSELRGGSPLHF.

The rearrangement joins TRBV19 to TRBJ1-6; TRBD1 agrees at 9 bases. Trimming at V came to 7 bases and at J to 5 bases, leaving 3 bases not matched to a gene. CDR1 and CDR2 (germline): LNHDA, SQIVND (reference sequence). The CDR3 is made up of 14 amino acids. This CDR3 is CASTGQGNNSPLHF. CDR3 nucleotide sequence: TGTGCCAGTACCGGACAGGGGAATAATTCACCCCTCCACTTT.

The CDR3 DNA follows: TGTGCCAGCAGCCCCTGGACTAGCGGCAACACAGATACGCAGTATTTT. It encodes CASSPWTSGNTDTQYF. The chain recombines TRBV11-2 with TRBJ2-3, with 10 bases aligning to TRBD2. Germline CDR1 is SGHAT and CDR2 is FQNNGV. CDR3 length: 16 amino acids. V trimming: 5 bases; J trimming: 2 bases; junction bases outside the gene matches: 7.

The V call is TRBV5-4, the J call TRBJ1-2; D is possibly TRBD1 (6 bases). Trimming stripped 0 bases from V and 4 bases from J, with 7 bases between. Germline V lookup: CDR1 SGHNT, CDR2 YYREEE (reference sequence). The length of the CDR3 is 13 residues. CDR3 in DNA: TGTGCCAGCAGCTTGGAAGGGGGCTATGGCTACACCTTC. Protein sequence: CASSLEGGYGYTF.

Concerning this clone itself: This sample also contains other DNA sequences that code for the same CDR3. This chain links TRBV4-1 with TRBJ2-4, with 14 bases matching TRBD2. CDR1 is MGHRA and CDR2 is YSYEKL in the germline V gene. V shed 1 base and J 1 base; nucleotides not matched to a gene: 3. The CDR3 has 18 residues. CDR3 sequence reads: CASSQGLAGGLAKNIQYF. CDR3 in DNA: TGCGCCAGCAGCCAAGGACTAGCGGGGGGGCTGGCCAAAAACATTCAGTACTTC.

The chain joins TRBV18 to TRBJ1-1; 10 nucleotides match TRBD1. With 3 bases clipped from V and 4 bases from J, the junction kept 5 bases outside the gene matches. The V gene's germline CDR1 is KGHSH and CDR2 LQKENI. The CDR3 extends over 15 amino acids. The chain's CDR3 is CASSPVGTGVTEAFF. For the CDR3, the DNA is TGTGCCAGCTCACCCGTCGGGACAGGGGTCACTGAAGCTTTCTTT.